This T cell receptor beta chain was documented in a study of technical replicates of blood from four donors. This CDR3 is 13 amino acids long. Between the trimmed V and J ends, which lost 4 bases and 5 bases, there was a span of 14 bases. The germline gives CDR1 SQVTM, CDR2 ANQGSEA. Clones were read by immunoSEQ multiplex PCR, and TCRdb kept only the in-frame ones, dropping some. The sample consists of 60,000 to 85,000 clones, around 97% of them appearing once. The sample taken for sequencing was T cells isolated from PBMCs. This sequence was found in a human donor in good health. The genes are TRBV29-1 and TRBJ1-2; weak D call: TRBD1 (5 bases). CDR3 sequence reads: CSVASWGAYGYTF. In nucleotides, the CDR3 is TGCAGCGTTGCTTCCTGGGGCGCTTATGGCTACACCTTC.